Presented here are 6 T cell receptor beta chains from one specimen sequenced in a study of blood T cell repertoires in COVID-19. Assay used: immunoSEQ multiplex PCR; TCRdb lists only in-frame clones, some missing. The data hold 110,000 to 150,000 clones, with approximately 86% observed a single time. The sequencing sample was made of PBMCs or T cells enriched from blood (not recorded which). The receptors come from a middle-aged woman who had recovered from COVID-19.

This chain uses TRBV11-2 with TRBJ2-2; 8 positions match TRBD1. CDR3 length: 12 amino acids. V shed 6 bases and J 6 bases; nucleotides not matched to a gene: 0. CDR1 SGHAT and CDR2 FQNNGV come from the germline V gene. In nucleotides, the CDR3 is TGTGCCAGCAGACAGGGGGCCGGGGAGCTGTTTTTT. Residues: CASRQGAGELFF.

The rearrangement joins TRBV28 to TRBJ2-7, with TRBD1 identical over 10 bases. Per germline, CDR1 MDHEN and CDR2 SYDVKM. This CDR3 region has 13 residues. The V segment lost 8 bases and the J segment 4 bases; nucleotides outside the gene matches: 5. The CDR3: CASLDRGRYEQYF. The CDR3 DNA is TGTGCCAGCCTTGACAGGGGGCGTTACGAGCAGTACTTC.

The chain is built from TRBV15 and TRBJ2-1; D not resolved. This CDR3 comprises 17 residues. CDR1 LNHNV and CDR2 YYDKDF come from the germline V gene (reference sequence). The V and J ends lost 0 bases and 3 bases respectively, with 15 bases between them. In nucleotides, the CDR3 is TGTGCCACCAGCAGAGATATTTCCCAGGCCCTCTACAATGAGCAGTTCTTC. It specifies CATSRDISQALYNEQFF.

CDR3 sequence: CASSLGLVYEQYF. Written as DNA, the CDR3 is TGCGCCAGCAGCTTGGGACTAGTGTACGAGCAGTACTTC. V and J are TRBV5-1 and TRBJ2-7, with a possible D match to TRBD2 (6 bases). CDR1 is SGHRS, CDR2 YFSETQ, per germline. The length of the CDR3 is 13 residues. V was shortened by 0 bases and J by 4 bases, with 8 bases between the two germline ends.

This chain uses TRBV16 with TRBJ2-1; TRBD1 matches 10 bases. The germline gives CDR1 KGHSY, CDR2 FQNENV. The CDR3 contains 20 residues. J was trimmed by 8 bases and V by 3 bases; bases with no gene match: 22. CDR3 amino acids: CASSHRGTGEMGIRVDEQFF. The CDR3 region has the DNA TGTGCCAGCAGCCACAGAGGGACAGGGGAGATGGGAATTAGGGTCGATGAGCAGTTCTTC.

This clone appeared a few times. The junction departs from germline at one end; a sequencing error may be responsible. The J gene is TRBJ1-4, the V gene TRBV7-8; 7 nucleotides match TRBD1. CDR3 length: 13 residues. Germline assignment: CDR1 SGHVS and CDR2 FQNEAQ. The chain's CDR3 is CACRQGLYEKLFF. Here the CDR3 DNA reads TGTGCCTGCAGACAGGGTTTATATGAAAAACTGTTTTTT.